Following are 8 T cell receptor beta chains from one sample sequenced in a study of cytomegalovirus exposure and HLA in healthy donors. A multiplex PCR was run with 60 Vbeta primers and 13 Jbeta primers. Clones were read by immunoSEQ multiplex PCR, and TCRdb kept only the in-frame ones, dropping some. The profile shows approximately 110,000 clones, 74% of them singletons. Sequences were obtained from PBMCs. These TCRs come from a man between 50 and 59 years old in good health and CMV-seropositive.

The chain has TRBV18 and TRBJ1-1; 9 bases align to TRBD1. With 3 bases clipped from V and 7 bases from J, the junction kept 9 bases outside the gene matches. Germline CDR1 is KGHSH and CDR2 is LQKENI. The CDR3 runs to 15 residues. The CDR3 DNA reads TGTGCCAGCTCACCCCCGACAGGGGGAAAGGGTGAAGCTTTCTTT. Its protein is CASSPPTGGKGEAFF.

The chain employs TRBV5-4 and TRBJ2-1; 7 positions agree with TRBD2. The CDR3 loop spans 15 amino acids. The germline gives CDR1 SGHNT, CDR2 YYREEE (reference sequence). Unmatched junction bases numbered 10, after V lost 2 bases and J lost 8 bases. Here the CDR3 reads CASSFQLASLDEQFF. The CDR3, as DNA: TGTGCCAGCAGCTTTCAACTAGCGAGTTTGGATGAGCAGTTCTTC.

The chain combines TRBV2 with TRBJ2-5; TRBD1 agrees at 7 bases. Germline lookup yields CDR1 SNHLY and CDR2 FYNNEI. J lost 4 bases, V lost 10 bases, and 9 bases had no gene match. The CDR3 totals 13 residues. The CDR3 here is CAIGTEAGETQYF. The CDR3 nucleotides read TGTGCCATCGGGACAGAAGCAGGAGAGACCCAGTACTTC. The full variable domain, with the rest looked up from reference TRBV2 and TRBJ2-5, is EPEVTQTPSHQVTQMGQEVILRCVPISNHLYFYWYRQILGQKVEFLVSFYNNEISEKSEIFDDQFSVERPDGSNFTLKIRSTKLEDSAMYFCAIGTEAGETQYFGPGTRLLVL.

The chain uses TRBV7-6 and TRBJ1-1; 12 bases are shared with TRBD1. The ends lost 5 bases at V and 4 bases at J; junction bases unmatched: 5. Germline loops: CDR1 SGHVS, CDR2 FNYEAQ. This CDR3 is 15 amino acids long. The CDR3 coding sequence is TGTGCCAGCAGCCCAGGGACAGGGGGCGTCACTGAAGCTTTCTTT. It is translated as CASSPGTGGVTEAFF.

This chain connects TRBV5-1 to TRBJ1-1; maybe TRBD1 (5 bases). The CDR3 runs to 13 residues. Germline V gene data show CDR1 as SGHRS and CDR2 as YFSETQ. Deletions cut 3 bases from V and 5 bases from J, with 11 bases between. The CDR3 bases are TGCGCCAGCAGCTGGCGGGGGAATACTGAAGCTTTCTTT. Translation gives CASSWRGNTEAFF.

V is TRBV5-4 and J is TRBJ2-7; the D is unclear. The CDR3 is 14 residues long. V was pared by 1 base and J by 2 bases, with 10 bases between. Per germline, CDR1 SGHNT and CDR2 YYREEE (reference sequence). The CDR3 here is CASSLYGDTYEQYF. Here the CDR3 DNA reads TGTGCCAGCAGCTTGTATGGAGATACCTACGAGCAGTACTTC.

This chain uses TRBV2 with TRBJ1-3; D remains ambiguous. The CDR3 has 14 amino acids. Trimming removed 6 bases from V and 4 bases from J, with 13 bases in between. Germline CDR1 is SNHLY and CDR2 is FYNNEI. The CDR3 DNA follows: TGTGCCAGCAGCCAGTGGACGGGGGGAAACACCATATATTTT. It codes for CASSQWTGGNTIYF.

This clone was seen a few times. V is TRBV6-1 and J is TRBJ1-1, with D possibly TRBD1 on 5 matching bases. V lost 6 bases, J lost 2 bases, and 16 bases lay in between. CDR3 size: 15 residues. Germline V lookup: CDR1 MNHNS, CDR2 SASEGT. CDR3: CASSAGGFQNTEAFF. The CDR3 DNA is TGTGCCAGCAGCGCCGGGGGGTTTCAAAACACTGAAGCTTTCTTT.